This T cell receptor beta chain was captured in a study of response to subunit inactivated influenza vaccine (dated by TCRdb to 2017 to 2018). Study-wide context: To follow how T cells responded to a trivalent subunit inactivated influenza vaccine, the researchers relied on deep quantitative profiling of the T cell receptor repertoire. Points the paper makes about the study in general: The authors suggested that each seasonal influenza vaccination may recruit only a limited number of new T cells.

Remarks on this clonotype: This receptor's antigen is unknown. No per-base quality is available; no much larger clone lies one base away.

The library was built by means of RT-PCR. TCRdb names Illumina HiSeq 2500 as the instrument used. In TCRdb, the public reads were trimmed at Q25 with fastp and aligned with MiXCR, with productive beta chains retained. Each CDR3 protein appears once, grouped with its most common genes and DNA. Across this sample there are about 520,000 distinct CDR3 sequences, with about 25% seen only once. The ten largest clones represent 1.5% to 2% of the sample. This clonotype was obtained from a man aged 50-59 years who received an inactivated influenza vaccine. Donor details come from another sample of the same person, matched by shared clones. Sequenced here: CD4+ T cells sorted from PBMCs, sampled about 5 days after vaccination.

The nucleotide sequence is given as TGTGCCAGCAGCTTAGACGGGACAGGGCGGCAGTTCTTC. Translated, this gives CASSLDGTGRQFF. The chain is made from TRBV7-9 and TRBJ2-1, and 9 bases in between align with TRBD1. The germline V gene (reference sequence) sets CDR1 to SEHNR and CDR2 to FQNEAQ. Trimming accounts for 1 base at V and 12 bases at J, while the number of junction bases matched to no gene is 4. The CDR3 starts with the cysteine, ends with the phenylalanine, and has 13 residues. This entry keeps only the CDR3 DNA: 39 bases, framed from base 1.